This TCR beta chain was identified during a study of blood T cells in healthy people across ages (dated by TCRdb to the mid-2010s). With regard to the full study: In model experiments, roughly one uniquely barcoded TCR beta cDNA molecule per two T cells was captured by template switching. Using deep sequencing normalized with unique cDNA molecular identifiers, the study measured how TCR beta repertoire diversity changes with age. To avoid experimental bias, donors of different ages were randomly spread across the sequencing lanes. The donors were split into four age groups: young (average around 17 years), middle-aged (about 40), aged (about 56) and long-lived (under 85). The study analyzed two additional independent replicas of 1 million unique cDNA reads from the same blood draw for two donors, one aged 18 to 29 and one aged 80 or older. Overall results and qualifications from the work: Estimates of total diversity from one million sequenced T cells were regarded as lower bounds and underestimates. Bulk unsorted PBMC profiling prevented conclusive comparison of naive and antigen-experienced compartments. A strong correlation was found between observed TCR beta diversity and the percentage of naive T cells measured by flow cytometry. Compared with the aged group, the long-lived group had more naive CD4+ T cells, fewer expanded clones and increased TCR diversity, a pattern suggesting age selection. As age increased, observed TCR beta diversity per million T cells dropped in a roughly linear way, and a significant reduction was already evident by age 40. The CMV infection status of donors was not known, potentially confounding age-related changes in expanded clonotypes.

Library method: 5' RACE. The sequencer listed for this sample is Illumina HiSeq 2500. The second PCR ran for roughly 7 to 11 cycles and used a J-beta primer mix along with a sample-barcoded 5' primer. A unique molecular identifier was introduced onto each TCR beta cDNA molecule by a template-switch 5' adaptor carrying 12 random nucleotides. Each sample yielded at least 2.5 million CDR3-containing paired-end reads. First-strand cDNA synthesis was performed from all RNA using the Mint cDNA synthesis kit, with priming by a TRBC-specific oligonucleotide. Following uracil-DNA glycosylase treatment, all cDNA underwent a first 18-cycle PCR with the universal primers M1SS and BC2_uni_R. The original methods were these. Normalization of each sample was performed by random selection of 1 million high-quality reads, each carrying a distinct molecular identifier. Reads with shared molecular identifiers were discarded instead of being binned into consensus sequences. MiTCR, set to a Q25 quality threshold and the strictest error-elimination algorithm, was used for CDR3 identification, clonotype clustering and error correction. A nonparametric unseen species model with Euler transformation was used to estimate lower-bound total TCR beta diversity. TCRdb itself trimmed the public reads at Q25 with fastp, ran MiXCR and retained productive beta chains. Entries that share a CDR3 protein sequence are merged under the most common genes and DNA. For this entry, the V and J calls and clone size follow TCRdb and not the study's own pipeline. The sample has about 1.5 million distinct CDR3 sequences on record, approximately 42% of them singletons. About 4% of the sample is taken by the ten largest.

V is pared back by 5 bases and J by 2 bases, with 16 bases lying between the germline termini. The CDR3 starts with the cysteine, ends with the phenylalanine, and has 16 residues. The DNA shown is the 48-base CDR3, in frame from base 1. For CDR1 and CDR2, the germline V gene lists MNHEY and SVGEGT. Details on this clonotype: Its antigen remains undetermined. The sample holds no much larger clone one base away, and base qualities are not on file.

The donors were some 39 Caucasian individuals from Russia, aged roughly 6 to 100 years, who were systemically healthy. Around 9.7 milliliters of peripheral blood were collected from each donor into EDTA-treated Vacutainer tubes. PBMCs were isolated by Ficoll-Paque density-gradient centrifugation, with at least 7 million obtained per sample. Trizol reagent was used to extract total RNA from the PBMCs, yielding at least 5.5 micrograms per sample. For every donor, flow cytometry on a PBMC aliquot measured the percentage of naive CD45RAhigh/CD27high T cells. This chain is built from TRBV6-2 or TRBV6-3 and TRBJ1-5, with no D gene named confidently. This sequence was found in a woman under 30 in good health. The sequenced sample was blood. Read as DNA, the sequence is TGTGCCAGCAGTCTTCGACCCACTTGGGGCAATCAGCCCCAGCATTTT. It encodes CASSLRPTWGNQPQHF.